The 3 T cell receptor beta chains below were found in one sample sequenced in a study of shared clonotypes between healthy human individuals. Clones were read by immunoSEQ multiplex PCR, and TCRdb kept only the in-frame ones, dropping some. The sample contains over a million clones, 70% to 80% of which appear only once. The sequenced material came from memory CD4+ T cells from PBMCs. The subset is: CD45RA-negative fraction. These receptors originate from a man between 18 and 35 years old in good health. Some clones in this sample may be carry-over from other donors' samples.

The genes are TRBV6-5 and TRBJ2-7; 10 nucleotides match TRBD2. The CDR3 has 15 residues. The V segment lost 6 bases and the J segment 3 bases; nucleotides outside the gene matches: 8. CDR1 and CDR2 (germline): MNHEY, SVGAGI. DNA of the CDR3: TGTGCCAGCAGCCCTACCCGGACTAGCGGCTACGAGCAGTACTTC. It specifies CASSPTRTSGYEQYF.

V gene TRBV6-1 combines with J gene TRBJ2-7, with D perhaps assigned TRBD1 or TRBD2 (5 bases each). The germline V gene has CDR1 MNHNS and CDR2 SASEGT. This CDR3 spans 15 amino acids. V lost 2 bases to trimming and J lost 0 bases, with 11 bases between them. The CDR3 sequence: CASSELGTYSYEQYF. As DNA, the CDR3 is TGTGCCAGCAGTGAACTCGGGACGTACTCCTACGAGCAGTACTTC.

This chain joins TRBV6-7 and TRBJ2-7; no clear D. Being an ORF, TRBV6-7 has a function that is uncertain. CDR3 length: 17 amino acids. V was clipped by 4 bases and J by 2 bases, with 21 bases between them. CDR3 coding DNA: TGTGCCAGCAGTTCCCCTCTTGGATGCAGGCTGACCTACGAGCAGTACTTC. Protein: CASSSPLGCRLTYEQYF.